These 27 T cell receptor beta chains originate from one sample sequenced in a study of shared clonotypes between healthy human individuals. Assay: immunoSEQ multiplex PCR; the TCRdb copy retains only in-frame clones and omits some. The data show about 700,000 clones, with roughly nine tenths seen just once and nearly 25% held by the top ten. CD45RO-negative, CCR7-positively selected cells formed the naive CD8 fraction, excluding terminally differentiated effector memory CD45RA+ cells. The sample was naive CD8+ T cells sorted from blood. These receptors originate from a man aged 25 to 40 in good health.

The chain links TRBV13 to TRBJ1-6, with D uncertain. Per the germline V gene, CDR1 is PRHDT and CDR2 is FYEKMQ (reference sequence). Trimming took 5 bases from V and 4 from J, leaving 15 bases between them. The CDR3 contains 16 residues. The CDR3 DNA sequence: TGTGCCAGCAGCCCTCCGGGAGCCGGGTATAATTCACCCCTCCACTTT. Amino acid sequence: CASSPPGAGYNSPLHF.

This clone was recorded only once. The chain has TRBV5-1 and TRBJ2-7; D is possibly TRBD1 or TRBD2 (6 bases each). CDR3 length: 14 amino acids. V was pared by 1 base and J by 0 bases, with 8 bases between. Germline-derived CDR1 and CDR2 are SGHRS and YFSETQ. The CDR3 DNA follows: TGCGCCAGCAGCTTGAGGGGGGCCTCCTACGAGCAGTACTTC. It is translated as CASSLRGASYEQYF.

The V gene is TRBV11-1, the J gene TRBJ2-2; 8 bases align to TRBD2. The CDR3 contains 15 residues. V lost 2 bases to trimming and J lost 6 bases; unmatched junction nucleotides: 5. Per the germline V gene, CDR1 is SGHAT and CDR2 is FQDESV (reference sequence). The CDR3 reads CASSLSGLEAGELFF. The CDR3 DNA reads TGTGCCAGCAGCTTATCGGGACTAGAGGCCGGGGAGCTGTTTTTT.

CDR3 bases: TGTGCCAGCAGTTTTAGGGTCATGGAGACCCAGTACTTC. Residues: CASSFRVMETQYF. This chain joins TRBV28 and TRBJ2-5; no firm D call. The CDR3 is 13 residues long. V lost 3 bases and J lost 5, with 10 bases in between. The germline V gene encodes CDR1 MDHEN and CDR2 SYDVKM.

This rearrangement joins TRBV10-2 to TRBJ2-4, with a tentative D call TRBD1 (6 bases). The CDR3 is made up of 18 amino acids. Trimming pared 10 bases from V and 0 bases from J, leaving 25 bases between. The germline gives CDR1 WSHSY, CDR2 SAAADI. CDR3 residues: CATLRGRDPLLAKNIQYF. The CDR3 nucleotides read TGCGCCACCCTCAGGGGACGGGATCCGTTACTAGCCAAAAACATTCAGTACTTC.

This rearrangement joins TRBV5-5 to TRBJ2-7; D is perhaps TRBD1 (6 bases). The V end was cut by 1 base, the J end by 5 bases, with 16 bases between. Looked up from germline, CDR1 is SGHKS and CDR2 is YYEKEE (reference sequence). This CDR3 has 15 amino acids. CDR3 DNA sequence: TGTGCCAGCAGCTTGTCGCGCCAGGGGTTCGACGAGCAGTACTTC. Residues: CASSLSRQGFDEQYF. The whole variable domain, remainder taken from reference TRBV5-5 and TRBJ2-7, is DAGVTQSPTHLIKTRGQQVTLRCSPISGHKSVSWYQQVLGQGPQFIFQYYEKEERGRGNFPDRFSARQFPNYSSELNVNALLLGDSALYLCASSLSRQGFDEQYFGPGTRLTVT.

The chain combines TRBV14 with TRBJ1-2, with TRBD1 matching 7 bases. Germline V lookup: CDR1 SGHDN, CDR2 FVKESK. V gave up 2 bases and J gave up 5 bases; unmatched junction bases: 11. The CDR3 runs 16 residues. CDR3 residues: CASSQQNGQVNYGYTF. The CDR3 DNA reads TGTGCCAGCAGCCAACAAAACGGACAGGTTAATTATGGCTACACCTTC.

The chain links TRBV14 to TRBJ2-5; D might be TRBD1 (6 bases). The CDR3 runs 21 residues. Trimming stripped 3 bases from V and 2 bases from J, with 31 bases between. Germline V lookup: CDR1 SGHDN, CDR2 FVKESK. CDR3 bases: TGTGCCAGCAGCCATACTTCCGGACAGTTTAGGCTTTTCGGCACTCAAGAGACCCAGTACTTC. The encoded protein is CASSHTSGQFRLFGTQETQYF.

The chain recombines TRBV19 with TRBJ2-5, with D possibly matching TRBD2 (6 bases). With 4 bases removed from V and 5 bases from J, the gap between germline ends came to 11 bases. The CDR3 is 13 residues long. Germline loops: CDR1 LNHDA, CDR2 SQIVND (reference sequence). In DNA, the CDR3 is TGTGCCAGTAGTACTTTTGGGAGGGAGACCCAGTACTTC. This translates into CASSTFGRETQYF.

The J gene is TRBJ2-7, the V gene TRBV7-2, with 8 nucleotides matching TRBD2. J was trimmed by 7 bases and V by 1 base; bases with no gene match: 3. The CDR3 consists of 13 residues. The germline gives CDR1 SGHTA, CDR2 FQGNSA. CDR3 in DNA: TGTGCCAGCAGCTTAGTAGCGGGGAAAGAGCAGTACTTC. This encodes CASSLVAGKEQYF.

The chain has TRBV7-9 and TRBJ2-5, with no clear D. This CDR3 region has 16 residues. The V gene's germline CDR1 is SEHNR and CDR2 FQNEAQ (reference sequence). The V and J ends lost 8 bases and 2 bases respectively, with 21 bases between them. In DNA, the CDR3 is TGTGCCAGCCGACCACATTTCGCAGGCGGACAAGAGACCCAGTACTTC. Its protein product is CASRPHFAGGQETQYF.

The sample holds a few counts of this clone. The genes are TRBV6-4 and TRBJ2-3, with a tentative D call TRBD2 (6 bases). Germline lookup yields CDR1 MRHNA and CDR2 SNTAGT. The CDR3 extends over 15 amino acids. Trimming took off 2 bases at V and 0 bases at J, with 9 bases between the two ends. The CDR3 protein is CASSDGGLSTDTQYF. For the CDR3, the DNA is TGTGCCAGCAGTGACGGGGGGTTGAGCACAGATACGCAGTATTTT.

This chain links TRBV4-1 with TRBJ1-3; D not certain. Trimming removed 1 base at V and 0 bases at J, with 7 bases between. CDR1 and CDR2 (germline): MGHRA, YSYEKL. CDR3 size: 15 residues. DNA of the CDR3: TGCGCCAGCAGCCAAGGAGACAACTCTGGAAACACCATATATTTT. This encodes CASSQGDNSGNTIYF.

This chain uses TRBV9 with TRBJ2-1, with a tentative D call TRBD2 (7 bases). The ends were cut back, 4 bases at V and 4 bases at J, with 24 bases in the middle. This CDR3 is 18 amino acids long. Looked up from germline, CDR1 is SGDLS and CDR2 is YYNGEE. The CDR3 reads CASSPQKRGGREYNEQFF. CDR3 in DNA: TGTGCCAGCAGCCCACAGAAGAGGGGGGGACGAGAATACAATGAGCAGTTCTTC.

Comments on this clone: A junction boundary mismatches the germline segment, possibly from a read error. The rearrangement uses TRBV5-1 and TRBJ2-6; a weak D match, TRBD1 (5 bases). CDR3 length: 21 amino acids. Germline values: CDR1 SGHRS, CDR2 YFSETQ. CDR3 residues: CSSSLIPRLAGISSGANVLTF. The CDR3 coding sequence is TGCTCCAGCAGCTTGATACCAAGGCTGGCAGGGATCAGCTCTGGGGCCAACGTCCTGACTTTC.

This clone was seen only once. V and J are TRBV28 and TRBJ2-7, with a possible D match to TRBD1 (5 bases). This CDR3 contains 13 residues. Germline V gives CDR1 MDHEN, CDR2 SYDVKM. V lost 5 bases to trimming and J lost 2 bases, with 10 bases between them. The CDR3 loop reads CASSRQFTYEQYF. The DNA for the CDR3 is TGTGCCAGCAGTCGACAGTTTACCTACGAGCAGTACTTC.

The V and J genes are TRBV7-9 and TRBJ1-4; 9 bases align to TRBD1. The germline V gene has CDR1 SEHNR and CDR2 FQNEAQ (reference sequence). The CDR3 runs 17 residues. Germline trimming cut 3 bases from V and 2 bases from J; bases unmatched to any gene: 7. In nucleotides, the CDR3 is TGTGCCAGCAGCTTCGGGACAGGGATAGCGACTAATGAAAAACTGTTTTTT. This gives the protein CASSFGTGIATNEKLFF.

This CDR3 is CASSLPAGGVSYEQYF. The CDR3 region has the DNA TGTGCCAGCAGCTTACCAGCGGGAGGGGTATCCTACGAGCAGTACTTC. The J gene is TRBJ2-7, the V gene TRBV7-2, with 10 bases aligning to TRBD2. This CDR3 is 16 amino acids long. The germline CDR1 and CDR2 sequences are SGHTA and FQGNSA. V shed 2 bases, J shed 1 base, and the junction held 5 bases outside the gene matches.

V usage is TRBV27 and J usage is TRBJ2-7; TRBD1 aligns across 8 bases. Germline V gives CDR1 MNHEY, CDR2 SMNVEV (reference sequence). J lost 5 bases, V lost 3 bases, and 9 bases had no gene match. The CDR3 totals 15 residues. Here the CDR3 DNA reads TGTGCCAGCAGTTTTACAGGACAGGGTGCCCACGAGCAGTACTTC. Protein sequence: CASSFTGQGAHEQYF.

V and J are TRBV7-6 and TRBJ2-2; 10 bases line up with TRBD2. This CDR3 contains 18 residues. V was clipped by 5 bases and J by 4 bases; unmatched bases: 13. Per germline, CDR1 SGHVS and CDR2 FNYEAQ. The CDR3 DNA follows: TGTGCCAGCAGCCCGTGGACTAGCGGACCTAAGGGCACCGGGGAGCTGTTTTTT. It translates to CASSPWTSGPKGTGELFF.

The J gene is TRBJ2-5, the V gene TRBV6-1; TRBD2 might be the D (6 bases). This CDR3 has 16 amino acids. Germline-derived CDR1 and CDR2 are MNHNS and SASEGT. With 3 bases removed from V and 4 bases from J, the gap between germline ends came to 18 bases. The CDR3 nucleotides are TGTGCCAGCAGTGAGGGGATCAGGGACGGGGGAGAGACCCAGTACTTC. The encoded protein is CASSEGIRDGGETQYF.

V and J are TRBV10-1 and TRBJ2-3; D ambiguous. The germline V and J ends were trimmed by 5 bases and 4 bases, with 13 bases remaining between them. CDR3 length: 14 amino acids. The V gene's germline CDR1 is WNHNN and CDR2 SYGVQD (reference sequence). The CDR3 region has the DNA TGCGCCAGCAGTTTTCCTGAGGAGCCAGATACGCAGTATTTT. It specifies CASSFPEEPDTQYF.

V usage is TRBV9 and J usage is TRBJ2-1; 7 nucleotides line up with TRBD2. The CDR3 extends over 15 amino acids. After removal of 3 bases from V and 0 bases from J, the junction contained 3 bases not matched to a gene. Germline CDR1 reads SGDLS; CDR2 reads YYNGEE. CDR3 sequence reads: CASSASGGSYNEQFF. In nucleotides, the CDR3 is TGTGCCAGCAGCGCTAGCGGAGGCTCCTACAATGAGCAGTTCTTC.

The table lists this clone with a count of one. The gene calls are TRBV6-6 and TRBJ2-1; D perhaps matches TRBD2 (5 bases). Germline V gene lookup returns CDR1 MNHNY and CDR2 SVGAGI (reference sequence). The CDR3 has 16 residues. The germline V and J ends were trimmed by 2 bases and 6 bases, with 17 bases remaining between them. This CDR3 is CASSYTVFWESNEQFF. The CDR3 DNA is TGTGCCAGCAGTTACACGGTTTTCTGGGAGTCCAATGAGCAGTTCTTC.

The chain links TRBV7-3 to TRBJ1-1; TRBD1 matches at 7 bases. Germline V lookup: CDR1 SGHTA, CDR2 FQGTGA. Trimming removed 4 bases from V and 2 bases from J; junction bases left unmatched: 10. The CDR3 is made up of 16 amino acids. As DNA, the CDR3 is TGTGCCAGCAGCTCGACAGGGAATGGGTTTAACACTGAAGCTTTCTTT. Its translation is CASSSTGNGFNTEAFF.

This chain joins TRBV7-9 and TRBJ2-1; D could derive from TRBD1 or TRBD2 (5 bases each). The CDR3 runs to 15 residues. CDR1 SEHNR and CDR2 FQNEAQ come from the germline V gene (reference sequence). V dropped 4 bases and J dropped 10 bases, with 20 bases sitting between them. CDR3 amino acids: CASSSKTGTPVEQFF. The CDR3 DNA reads TGTGCCAGCAGCTCAAAAACCGGGACGCCCGTAGAGCAGTTCTTC.

This chain connects TRBV27 to TRBJ1-2; D possibly corresponds to TRBD1 (5 bases). The germline V gene has CDR1 MNHEY and CDR2 SMNVEV (reference sequence). The CDR3 runs to 14 residues. V was clipped by 0 bases and J by 4 bases, with 9 bases between them. In DNA, the CDR3 is TGTGCCAGCAGTTTATCAACAGGCTTCTATGGCTACACCTTC. It encodes CASSLSTGFYGYTF.